Listed below are T cell receptor beta chains from one sample, sequenced in a study of response to subunit inactivated influenza vaccine. One entry per CDR3 protein results from TCRdb running MiXCR on the RT-PCR reads. Found here are about 480,000 distinct CDR3 sequences, approximately 11% of them singletons; the top ten hold approximately 12%. The sequencing used PBMCs from blood, collected 40 to 50 days after vaccination. These receptors were taken from a man between 45 and 60 years old who received an inactivated influenza vaccine. CDR3s include the opening cysteine and the closing phenylalanine or tryptophan. D genes are given only for firm matches. Only some rows state a clone size, as once, few, many or a class for expanded clones.

TRBJ2-1	-	-	TRBV5-1	CASSLRGGASYNEQFF	TGCGCCAGCAGCTTGAGGGGGGGTGCCTCCTACAATGAGCAGTTCTTC
TRBJ2-4	few	-	TRBV2	CASSSATTAKNIQYF	TGTGCCAGCAGTTCCGCCACAACAGCCAAAAACATTCAGTACTTC
TRBJ2-3	many	-	TRBV4-1	CASSQTLTTGSDTQYF	TGCGCCAGCAGCCAGACCCTTACAACAGGGTCAGATACGCAGTATTTT
TRBJ1-2	many	TRBD1	TRBV6-6	CATERQGLWGYTF	TGTGCCACGGAACGACAGGGACTGTGGGGCTACACCTTC
TRBJ2-7	many	TRBD2	TRBV20-1	CSAGLASSYEQYF	TGCAGTGCTGGACTAGCGTCGTCCTACGAGCAGTACTTC
TRBJ2-7	-	-	TRBV29-1	CSVGDDEQYF	TGCAGCGTCGGGGACGACGAGCAGTACTTC
TRBJ2-6	few	-	TRBV5-1	CASSLGGTHSGANVLTF	TGCGCCAGCAGCTTGGGAGGGACCCACTCTGGGGCCAACGTCCTGACTTTC
TRBJ2-5	few	-	TRBV4-1	CASSQDGVGLETQYF	TGCGCCAGCAGCCAAGACGGGGTGGGATTGGAGACCCAGTACTTC
TRBJ2-4	few	-	TRBV28	CASSLLGLKNIQYF	TGTGCCAGCAGTTTACTCGGACTAAAAAACATTCAGTACTTC
TRBJ2-5	-	TRBD2	TRBV5-5	CASSLMGGETQYF	TGTGCCAGCAGCTTAATGGGGGGGGAGACCCAGTACTTC
TRBJ1-6	many	-	TRBV12-3/TRBV12-4	CASSLGGGSPLHF	TGTGCCAGCAGTTTAGGTGGGGGTTCACCCCTCCACTTT
TRBJ2-5	-	-	TRBV5-1	CASSGGSFGETQYF	TGCGCCAGCAGCGGGGGTAGCTTCGGCGAGACCCAGTACTTC
TRBJ2-1	few	TRBD1	TRBV28	CASSLLGTGMNEQFF	TGTGCCAGCAGCCTGCTCGGGACAGGGATGAATGAGCAGTTCTTC
TRBJ2-2	-	TRBD2	TRBV6-1	CAAGTSGYTGELFF	TGTGCCGCCGGGACTAGCGGATACACCGGGGAGCTGTTTTTT
TRBJ1-2	few	-	TRBV30	CAWSWQGTYGYTF	TGTGCCTGGAGTTGGCAGGGCACCTATGGCTACACCTTC
TRBJ1-1	few	TRBD1	TRBV6-1	CASRRDRYTEAFF	TGTGCCAGCCGGCGGGACAGATACACTGAAGCTTTCTTT
TRBJ2-5	-	-	TRBV10-3	CAISENKETQYF	TGTGCCATCAGTGAGAACAAAGAGACCCAGTACTTC
TRBJ2-3	many	-	TRBV12-3/TRBV12-4	CASSSGSADTQYF	TGTGCCAGCAGTTCTGGGAGCGCGGATACGCAGTATTTT
TRBJ2-3	many	TRBD2	TRBV29-1	CSASRFMAGGDTQYF	TGCAGCGCCTCCAGGTTTATGGCGGGGGGAGATACGCAGTATTTT
TRBJ2-5	many	-	TRBV5-1	CASSFSGQETQYF	TGCGCCAGCAGCTTTAGCGGACAAGAGACCCAGTACTTC
TRBJ1-2	-	TRBD1	TRBV12-5	CASGLDSGQWFYGYTF	TGTGCTAGTGGTTTGGACTCGGGACAGTGGTTCTATGGCTACACCTTC
TRBJ2-3	-	-	TRBV28	CASSPLASGADTQYF	TGTGCCAGCAGCCCACTAGCTTCGGGTGCAGATACGCAGTATTTT
TRBJ2-3	few	TRBD1	TRBV20-1	CSAQTVWTGGLITDTQYF	TGCAGTGCCCAGACAGTCTGGACAGGGGGTCTAATCACAGATACGCAGTATTTT
TRBJ1-2	few	-	TRBV20-1	CSARVNRPLTEGGDYGYTF	TGCAGTGCTAGAGTAAATCGGCCATTGACGGAGGGGGGCGACTATGGCTACACCTTC
TRBJ2-7	-	TRBD2	TRBV27	CASSFGAGGTYEQYF	TGTGCCAGCAGTTTTGGGGCGGGGGGTACCTACGAGCAGTACTTC
TRBJ1-3	-	-	TRBV6-1	CASTRRIRGARSSGNTIYF	TGTGCCAGCACCCGCCGAATTAGGGGGGCGCGTAGCTCTGGAAACACCATATATTTT
TRBJ1-1	few	-	TRBV19	CASSKGPGRNTEAFF	TGTGCCAGTAGTAAAGGTCCGGGGAGGAACACTGAAGCTTTCTTT
TRBJ2-7	-	TRBD2	TRBV7-9	CASSFLAGDSYEQYF	TGTGCCAGCAGCTTTCTGGCGGGGGACTCCTACGAGCAGTACTTC
TRBJ2-1	-	TRBD1	TRBV7-9	CASSYTGGAWNEQFF	TGTGCCAGCAGCTACACAGGGGGCGCCTGGAATGAGCAGTTCTTC
TRBJ2-1	few	TRBD1	TRBV5-1	CASSLTGTARLGEQFF	TGCGCCAGCAGCTTAACCGGGACAGCGAGACTGGGTGAGCAGTTCTTC
TRBJ2-1	-	TRBD1	TRBV9	CASSLGQGDYNEQFF	TGTGCCAGCAGCCTGGGACAGGGAGATTACAATGAGCAGTTCTTC
TRBJ2-7	few	-	TRBV4-3	CASSQDLGYYEQYF	TGCGCCAGCAGCCAAGATTTAGGGTATTACGAGCAGTACTTC
TRBJ2-7	many	TRBD2	TRBV14	CASSQGPLAGNEQYF	TGTGCCAGCAGCCAAGGTCCACTAGCGGGGAACGAGCAGTACTTC
TRBJ1-6	-	-	TRBV27	CASGFAYNSPLHF	TGTGCCAGTGGGTTCGCCTATAATTCACCCCTCCACTTT
TRBJ2-5	-	-	TRBV11-2	CASTFWTRETQYF	TGTGCCAGCACCTTCTGGACCCGGGAGACCCAGTACTTC
TRBJ2-7	few	-	TRBV5-1	CASSFFGDEQYF	TGCGCCAGCAGCTTTTTCGGAGACGAGCAGTACTTC
TRBJ2-5	-	TRBD1	TRBV27	CASSSLGQGGETQYF	TGTGCCAGCAGTTCCCTCGGACAGGGAGGAGAGACCCAGTACTTC
TRBJ2-1	few	TRBD2	TRBV3-1	CASSQRGGKGEQFF	TGTGCCAGCAGCCAGCGGGGGGGGAAGGGTGAGCAGTTCTTC
TRBJ2-1	many	-	TRBV29-1	CSVGGVGEQFF	TGCAGCGTTGGTGGGGTTGGCGAGCAGTTCTTC
TRBJ2-2	-	-	TRBV6-1	CASSLRASVGELFF	TGTGCCAGCAGTCTCCGGGCTAGCGTCGGGGAGCTGTTTTTT
TRBJ2-2	many	-	TRBV5-1	CASSLASRAQNTGELFF	TGCGCCAGCAGCTTGGCCAGTAGGGCCCAAAACACCGGGGAGCTGTTTTTT
TRBJ2-1	-	-	TRBV3-1	CASSQIVGDNEQFF	TGTGCCAGCAGCCAAATTGTCGGGGACAATGAGCAGTTCTTC
TRBJ2-3	-	-	TRBV11-2	CASSLRFNGPSTDTQYF	TGTGCCAGCAGCTTAAGATTTAATGGGCCAAGCACAGATACGCAGTATTTT
TRBJ2-7	many	-	TRBV15	CATSGEQGGNYEQYF	TGTGCCACCAGCGGAGAACAGGGTGGAAACTACGAGCAGTACTTC
TRBJ2-1	-	-	TRBV24-1	CATSDSGEQFF	TGTGCCACCAGTGATAGCGGAGAGCAGTTCTTC
TRBJ1-6	few	-	TRBV15	CATSRAAGVNNSPLHF	TGTGCCACCAGCAGAGCGGCAGGCGTCAATAATTCACCCCTCCACTTT
TRBJ2-7	-	-	TRBV3-1	CASSQVTTSRQYF	TGTGCCAGCAGCCAGGTCACTACGAGCAGGCAGTACTTC
TRBJ2-1	-	TRBD2	TRBV3-1	CASSYGLGQSHEQFF	TGTGCCAGCAGCTATGGACTAGGTCAGAGCCATGAGCAGTTCTTC
TRBJ2-4	few	TRBD2	TRBV9	CASSVVPSGGKNIQYF	TGTGCCAGCAGCGTAGTTCCTAGCGGGGGAAAAAACATTCAGTACTTC
TRBJ2-7	many	-	TRBV4-1	CASSQDPGQKSSYEQYF	TGCGCCAGCAGCCAAGATCCCGGCCAGAAAAGCTCCTACGAGCAGTACTTC
TRBJ1-6	-	-	TRBV10-3	CAISEEGNLYNSPLHF	TGTGCCATCAGTGAGGAGGGGAACCTCTATAATTCACCCCTCCACTTT
TRBJ2-3	-	-	TRBV5-1	CASSLDGARTDTQYF	TGCGCCAGCAGCTTGGATGGGGCCCGTACAGATACGCAGTATTTT
TRBJ1-2	few	-	TRBV5-1	CASSLSGTNYGYTF	TGCGCCAGCAGCTTATCCGGGACAAACTATGGCTACACCTTC